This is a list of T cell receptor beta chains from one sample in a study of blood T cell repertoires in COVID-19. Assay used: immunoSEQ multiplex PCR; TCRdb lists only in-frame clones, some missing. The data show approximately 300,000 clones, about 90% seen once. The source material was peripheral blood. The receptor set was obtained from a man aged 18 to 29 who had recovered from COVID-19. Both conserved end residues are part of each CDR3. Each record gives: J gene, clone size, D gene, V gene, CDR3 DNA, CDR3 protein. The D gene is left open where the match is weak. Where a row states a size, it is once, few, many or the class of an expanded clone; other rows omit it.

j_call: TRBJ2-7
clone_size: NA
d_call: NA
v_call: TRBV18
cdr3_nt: TGTGCCAGCTCACCACCGACCAGGGCAAGGGGCTACGAGCAGTACTTC
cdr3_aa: CASSPPTRARGYEQYF

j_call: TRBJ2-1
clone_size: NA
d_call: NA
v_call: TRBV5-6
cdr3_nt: TGTGCCAGCACTTGGGCAGGGATCCACAATGAGCAGTTCTTC
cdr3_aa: CASTWAGIHNEQFF

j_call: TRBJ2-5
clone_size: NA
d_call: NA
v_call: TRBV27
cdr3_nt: TGTGCCAGCAGTTTAATAGTCCGGGACTGCCAAGAGACCCAGTACTTC
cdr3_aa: CASSLIVRDCQETQYF

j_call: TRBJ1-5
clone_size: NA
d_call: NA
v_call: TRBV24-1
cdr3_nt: TGTGCCACCAGTGACAGGGGCAATCAGCCCCAGCATTTT
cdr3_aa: CATSDRGNQPQHF

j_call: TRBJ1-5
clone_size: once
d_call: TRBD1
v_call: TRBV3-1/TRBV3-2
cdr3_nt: TGTGCCAGCAGTACCACAGGGGGCGGACAGCCCCAGCATTTT
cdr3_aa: CASSTTGGGQPQHF

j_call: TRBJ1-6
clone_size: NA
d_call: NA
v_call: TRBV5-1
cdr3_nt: TGCGCCAGCAGCCCACCGGGACTGTATAATTCACCCCTCCACTTT
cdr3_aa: CASSPPGLYNSPLHF

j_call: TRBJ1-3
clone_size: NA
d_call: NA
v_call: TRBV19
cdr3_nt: TGTGCCAGCGGGGATAGGGGAAACACCATATATTTT
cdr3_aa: CASGDRGNTIYF

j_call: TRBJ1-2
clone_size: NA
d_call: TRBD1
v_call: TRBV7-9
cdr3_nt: TGTGCCAGCAGCCCGGACAGGGTCTATGGCTACACCTTC
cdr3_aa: CASSPDRVYGYTF

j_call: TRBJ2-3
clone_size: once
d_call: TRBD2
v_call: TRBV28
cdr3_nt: TGTGCCATCCTCAGGACTAGCGGGAGGTTGGATACGCAGTATTTT
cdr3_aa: CAILRTSGRLDTQYF

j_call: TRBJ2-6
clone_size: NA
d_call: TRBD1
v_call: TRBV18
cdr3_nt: TGTGCCAGCTCAACGATTAGCAGGGGGCGCATTGGGGCCAACGTCCTGACTTTC
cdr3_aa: CASSTISRGRIGANVLTF

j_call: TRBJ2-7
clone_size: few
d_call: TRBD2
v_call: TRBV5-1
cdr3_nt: TGCGCCAGCAGCATGGCTAGCGGGAGGATCAACGAGCAGTACTTC
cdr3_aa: CASSMASGRINEQYF

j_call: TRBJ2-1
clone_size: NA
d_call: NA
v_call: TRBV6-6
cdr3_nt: TGTGCCAGCAGTTACTCTTGGGTCCTTAGCCATGAGCAGTTCTTC
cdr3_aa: CASSYSWVLSHEQFF

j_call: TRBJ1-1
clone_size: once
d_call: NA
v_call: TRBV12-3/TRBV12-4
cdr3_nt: TGTGCCAGCAGTTTACAGGGGCAAGAAGCTTTCTTT
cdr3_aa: CASSLQGQEAFF

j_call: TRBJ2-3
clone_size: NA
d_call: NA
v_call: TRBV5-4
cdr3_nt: TGTGCCAGCAGTCCCTCCCCCGCAGATACGCAGTATTTT
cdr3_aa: CASSPSPADTQYF

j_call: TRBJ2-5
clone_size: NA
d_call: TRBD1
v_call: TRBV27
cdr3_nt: TGTGCCAGCAGTCTACAGGGGAGACGGGAGACCCAGTACTTC
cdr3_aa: CASSLQGRRETQYF

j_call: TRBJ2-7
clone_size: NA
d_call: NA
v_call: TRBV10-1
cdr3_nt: TGCGCCAGCAGCCCCTTTAGCGAGCAGTACTTC
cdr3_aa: CASSPFSEQYF

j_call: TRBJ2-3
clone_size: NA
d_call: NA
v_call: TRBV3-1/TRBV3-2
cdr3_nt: TGTGCCAGCAGCCAAATAGCGGATACGCAGTATTTT
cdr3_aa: CASSQIADTQYF

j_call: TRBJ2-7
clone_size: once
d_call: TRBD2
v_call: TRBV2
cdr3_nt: TGTGCCAGCAGTGAAAAGCTCAGCGGGGGATCCTACGAGCAGTACTTC
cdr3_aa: CASSEKLSGGSYEQYF

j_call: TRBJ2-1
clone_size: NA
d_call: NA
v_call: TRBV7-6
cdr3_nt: TGTGCCAGCAGCGCCCTAGGTACTGAGCAGTTCTTC
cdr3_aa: CASSALGTEQFF

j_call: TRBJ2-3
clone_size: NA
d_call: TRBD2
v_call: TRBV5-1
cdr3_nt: TGCGCCAGCAGCTTGGGACCACTAGCGGGGAGCACAGATACGCAGTATTTT
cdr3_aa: CASSLGPLAGSTDTQYF

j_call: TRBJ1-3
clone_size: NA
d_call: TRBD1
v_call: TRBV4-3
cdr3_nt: TGCGCCAGCAGCCAAGGACAGGGGACTGGAAACACCATATATTTT
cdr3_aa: CASSQGQGTGNTIYF

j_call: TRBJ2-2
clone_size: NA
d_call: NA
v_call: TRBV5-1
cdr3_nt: TGCGCCAGCAGCTTGGATGGGCTTAACACCGGGGAGCTGTTTTTT
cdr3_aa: CASSLDGLNTGELFF

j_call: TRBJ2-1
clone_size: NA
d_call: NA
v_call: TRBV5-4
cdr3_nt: TGTGCCAGCAGCTTAGCGGGTTCCTCCTACAATGAGCAGTTCTTC
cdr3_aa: CASSLAGSSYNEQFF

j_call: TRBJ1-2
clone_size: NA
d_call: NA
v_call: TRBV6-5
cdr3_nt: TGTGCCAGCAGTTACTCTAGTTCTAGCGGCTATGGCTACACCTTC
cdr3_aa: CASSYSSSSGYGYTF

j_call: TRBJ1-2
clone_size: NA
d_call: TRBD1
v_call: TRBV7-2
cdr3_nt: TGTGCCAGCAGCTTATTAGGGGGCGCTCAGGGCTACACCTTC
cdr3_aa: CASSLLGGAQGYTF